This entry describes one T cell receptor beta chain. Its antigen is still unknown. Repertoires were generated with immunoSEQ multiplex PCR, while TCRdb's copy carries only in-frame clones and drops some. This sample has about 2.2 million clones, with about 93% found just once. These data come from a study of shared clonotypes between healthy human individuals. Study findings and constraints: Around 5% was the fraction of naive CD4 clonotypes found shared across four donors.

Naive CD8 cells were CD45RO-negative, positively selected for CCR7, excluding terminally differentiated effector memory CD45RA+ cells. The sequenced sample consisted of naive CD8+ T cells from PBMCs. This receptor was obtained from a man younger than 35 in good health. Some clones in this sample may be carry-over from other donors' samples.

This CDR3 reads CASSERDRGNTGELFF. Here the CDR3 DNA reads TGTGCCAGCAGCGAGCGGGACAGGGGTAACACCGGGGAGCTGTTTTTT. The rearrangement links TRBV9 to TRBJ2-2; 10 bases align to TRBD1. Losses at the gene ends were 3 bases for V and 2 bases for J; bases not matched to a gene: 4. The CDR3 runs to 16 residues. Germline V lookup: CDR1 SGDLS, CDR2 YYNGEE.